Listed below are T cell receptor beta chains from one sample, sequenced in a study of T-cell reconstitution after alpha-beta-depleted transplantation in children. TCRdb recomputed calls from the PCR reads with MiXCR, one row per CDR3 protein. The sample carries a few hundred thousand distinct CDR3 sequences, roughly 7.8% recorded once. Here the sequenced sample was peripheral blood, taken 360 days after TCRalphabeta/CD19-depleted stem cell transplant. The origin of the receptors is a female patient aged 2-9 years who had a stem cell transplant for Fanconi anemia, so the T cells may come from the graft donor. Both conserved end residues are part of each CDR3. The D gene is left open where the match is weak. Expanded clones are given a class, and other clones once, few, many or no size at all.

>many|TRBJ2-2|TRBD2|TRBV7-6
CASSWTSGATGELFF
TGTGCCAGCAGCTGGACTAGCGGGGCCACCGGGGAGCTGTTTTTT
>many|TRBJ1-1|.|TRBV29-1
CSVFNWQGYNTEAFF
TGCAGCGTTTTTAACTGGCAGGGTTACAACACTGAAGCTTTCTTT
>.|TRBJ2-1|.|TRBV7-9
CASSLWPSLHNEQFF
TGTGCCAGCAGCTTGTGGCCTAGCTTACACAATGAGCAGTTCTTC
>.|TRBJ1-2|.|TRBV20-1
CSASRPKDPYGYTF
TGCAGTGCTAGTCGGCCGAAGGACCCCTATGGCTACACCTTC
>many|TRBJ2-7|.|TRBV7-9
CASSRTGSYEQYF
TGTGCCAGCAGCCGAACAGGGTCCTACGAGCAGTACTTC
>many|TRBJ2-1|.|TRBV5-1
CASSLVTSYNEQFF
TGCGCCAGCAGCTTGGTAACCAGTTACAATGAGCAGTTCTTC
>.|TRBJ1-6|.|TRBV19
CASTPREGVVSPLHF
TGTGCCAGTACCCCTAGGGAAGGGGTTGTTTCACCCCTCCACTTT
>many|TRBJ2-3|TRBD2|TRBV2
CASSGTSVSTDTQYF
TGTGCCAGCAGCGGGACTAGCGTAAGCACAGATACGCAGTATTTT
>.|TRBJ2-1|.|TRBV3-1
CASSRGDTGQFF
TGTGCCAGCAGCCGGGGGGATACCGGGCAGTTCTTC
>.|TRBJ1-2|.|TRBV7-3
CASSSQTGEGRYTF
TGTGCCAGCAGCTCCCAAACCGGCGAGGGCCGCTACACCTTC
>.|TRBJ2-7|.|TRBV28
CASSLPGHEQYF
TGTGCCAGCAGTTTACCGGGCCACGAGCAGTACTTC
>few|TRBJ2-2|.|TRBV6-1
CASRRTQGNTGELFF
TGTGCCAGCCGGCGCACACAGGGAAACACCGGGGAGCTGTTTTTT
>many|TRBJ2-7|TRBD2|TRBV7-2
CASSLRPSGGVTYEQYF
TGTGCCAGCAGCTTAAGGCCTAGCGGGGGGGTAACCTACGAGCAGTACTTC
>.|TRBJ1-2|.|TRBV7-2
CASSSGPGDGYTF
TGTGCCAGCAGCTCAGGACCTGGAGATGGCTACACCTTC
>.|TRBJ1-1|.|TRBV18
CASSGSGTEAFF
TGTGCCAGCTCAGGTTCCGGGACTGAAGCTTTCTTT
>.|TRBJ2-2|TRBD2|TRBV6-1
CASVAGVVGELFF
TGTGCCAGCGTAGCGGGAGTGGTCGGGGAGCTGTTTTTT
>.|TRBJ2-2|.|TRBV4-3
CASSREVFRGGAFTGELFF
TGCGCCAGCAGCCGGGAAGTTTTTAGGGGGGGGGCTTTCACCGGGGAGCTGTTTTTT
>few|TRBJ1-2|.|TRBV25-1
CASSKKWRGVGYTF
TGTGCCAGCAGTAAAAAATGGAGGGGCGTCGGCTACACCTTC
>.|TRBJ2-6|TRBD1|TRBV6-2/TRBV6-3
CASSRGTGGYGANVLTF
TGTGCCAGCAGCCGCGGGACAGGGGGTTATGGGGCCAACGTCCTGACTTTC
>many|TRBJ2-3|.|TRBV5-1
CASSPGGFTDTQYF
TGCGCCAGCAGTCCGGGGGGCTTCACAGATACGCAGTATTTT
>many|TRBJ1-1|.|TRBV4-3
CASSQDSGVQWDTEAFF
TGCGCCAGCAGCCAAGATTCAGGGGTTCAATGGGACACTGAAGCTTTCTTT
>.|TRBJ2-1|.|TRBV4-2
CASSQSGIEFF
TGTGCCAGCAGCCAATCTGGAATCGAGTTCTTC
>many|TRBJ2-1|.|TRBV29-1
CSVGPSFPGTNNEQFF
TGCAGCGTTGGCCCTTCATTCCCGGGAACGAACAATGAGCAGTTCTTC
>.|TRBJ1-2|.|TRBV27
CASSLFYGFLDGYTF
TGTGCCAGCAGTTTATTCTACGGCTTCTTGGATGGCTACACCTTC
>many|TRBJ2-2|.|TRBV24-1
CATSDLRVAGELFF
TGTGCCACCAGTGACCTCAGGGTTGCCGGGGAGCTGTTTTTT
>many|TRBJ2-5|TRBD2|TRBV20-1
CSARVAGGRETQYF
TGCAGTGCTAGAGTAGCGGGGGGGCGAGAGACCCAGTACTTC
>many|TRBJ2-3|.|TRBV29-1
CSVRGAADTQYF
TGCAGCGTGAGAGGGGCCGCAGATACGCAGTATTTT
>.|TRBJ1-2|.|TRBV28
CASSLWGGRARDGYTF
TGTGCCAGCAGTTTATGGGGTGGCAGGGCGAGAGATGGCTACACCTTC
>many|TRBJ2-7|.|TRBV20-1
CSATGTADEQYF
TGCAGTGCGACCGGGACTGCGGACGAGCAGTACTTC
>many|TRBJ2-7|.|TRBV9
CASSVGHSYEQYF
TGTGCCAGCAGCGTAGGACACTCCTACGAGCAGTACTTC
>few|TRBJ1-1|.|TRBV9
CASSVAYGGMNTEAFF
TGTGCCAGCAGCGTAGCCTATGGGGGCATGAACACTGAAGCTTTCTTT
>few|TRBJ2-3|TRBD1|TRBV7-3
CASSPGTGREDTQYF
TGTGCCAGCAGCCCCGGGACAGGGCGTGAAGATACGCAGTATTTT
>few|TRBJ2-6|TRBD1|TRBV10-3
CAINGQGGSGANVLTF
TGTGCCATCAATGGACAGGGCGGCTCTGGGGCCAACGTCCTGACTTTC
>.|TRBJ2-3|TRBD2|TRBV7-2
CASSLSAGGSTDTQYF
TGTGCCAGCAGCTTAAGCGCGGGAGGGTCCACAGATACGCAGTATTTT
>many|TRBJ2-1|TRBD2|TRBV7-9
CASSYGTSAGDEQFF
TGTGCCAGCAGCTACGGGACTAGCGCGGGCGATGAGCAGTTCTTC
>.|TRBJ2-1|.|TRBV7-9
CASSLKPYNEQFF
TGTGCCAGCAGCTTAAAACCCTACAATGAGCAGTTCTTC
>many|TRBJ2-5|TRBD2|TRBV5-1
CASSLWGTIQETQYF
TGCGCCAGCAGCTTGTGGGGGACTATTCAAGAGACCCAGTACTTC
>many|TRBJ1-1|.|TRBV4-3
CASSQGQNTEAFF
TGCGCCAGCAGCCAAGGACAGAACACTGAAGCTTTCTTT
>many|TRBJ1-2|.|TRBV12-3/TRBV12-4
CASSSLRVNYGYTF
TGTGCCAGCAGTAGCTTAAGGGTCAACTATGGCTACACCTTC
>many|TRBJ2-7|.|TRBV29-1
CSVGPSESEQYF
TGCAGCGTGGGCCCTAGCGAAAGCGAGCAGTACTTC
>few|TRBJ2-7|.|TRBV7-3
CASSIIYEQYF
TGTGCCAGCAGCATCATATACGAGCAGTACTTC
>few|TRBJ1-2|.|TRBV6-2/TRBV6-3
CASVDRGLSGYTF
TGTGCCAGCGTGGACAGAGGGCTTTCTGGCTACACCTTC
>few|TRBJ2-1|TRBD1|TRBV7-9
CASSLQGAGFQDEQFF
TGTGCCAGCAGCTTACAGGGGGCTGGTTTTCAGGATGAGCAGTTCTTC
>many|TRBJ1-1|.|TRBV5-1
CASSLEAADVNTEAFF
TGCGCCAGCAGCTTGGAGGCAGCCGATGTGAACACTGAAGCTTTCTTT
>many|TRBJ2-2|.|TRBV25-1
CASSEYTGATGELFF
TGTGCCAGCAGTGAATATACGGGGGCGACCGGGGAGCTGTTTTTT